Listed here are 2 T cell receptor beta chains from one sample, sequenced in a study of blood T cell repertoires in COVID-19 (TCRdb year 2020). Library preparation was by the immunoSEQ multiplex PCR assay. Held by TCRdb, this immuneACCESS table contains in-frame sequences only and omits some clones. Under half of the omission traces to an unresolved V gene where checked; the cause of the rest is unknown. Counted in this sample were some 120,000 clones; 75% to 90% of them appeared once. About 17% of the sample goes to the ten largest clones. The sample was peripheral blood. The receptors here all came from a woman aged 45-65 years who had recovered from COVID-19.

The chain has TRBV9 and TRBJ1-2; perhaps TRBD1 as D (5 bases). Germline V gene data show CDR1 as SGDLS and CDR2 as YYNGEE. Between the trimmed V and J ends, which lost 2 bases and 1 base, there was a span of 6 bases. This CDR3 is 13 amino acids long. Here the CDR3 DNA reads TGTGCCAGCAGCGTGGACATTAACTATGGCTACACCTTC. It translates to CASSVDINYGYTF.

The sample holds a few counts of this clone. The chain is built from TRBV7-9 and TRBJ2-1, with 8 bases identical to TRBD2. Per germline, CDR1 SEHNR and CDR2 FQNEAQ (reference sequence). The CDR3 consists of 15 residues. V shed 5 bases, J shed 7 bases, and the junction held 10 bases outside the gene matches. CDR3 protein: CASSPGRGKWNEQFF. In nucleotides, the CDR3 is TGTGCCAGCAGCCCCGGGAGGGGGAAGTGGAATGAGCAGTTCTTC.